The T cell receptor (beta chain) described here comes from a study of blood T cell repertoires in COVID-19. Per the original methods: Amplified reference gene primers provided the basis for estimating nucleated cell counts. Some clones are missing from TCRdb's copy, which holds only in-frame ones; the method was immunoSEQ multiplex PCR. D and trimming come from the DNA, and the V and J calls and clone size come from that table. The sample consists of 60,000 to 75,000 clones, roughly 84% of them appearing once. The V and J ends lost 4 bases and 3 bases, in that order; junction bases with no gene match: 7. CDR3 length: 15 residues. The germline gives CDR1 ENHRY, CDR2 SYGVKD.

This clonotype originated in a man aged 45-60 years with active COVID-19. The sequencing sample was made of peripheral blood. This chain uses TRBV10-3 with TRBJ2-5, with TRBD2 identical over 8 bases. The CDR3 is CAISAVSGSEETQYF. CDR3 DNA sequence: TGTGCCATCAGTGCGGTAAGCGGGAGTGAAGAGACCCAGTACTTC.